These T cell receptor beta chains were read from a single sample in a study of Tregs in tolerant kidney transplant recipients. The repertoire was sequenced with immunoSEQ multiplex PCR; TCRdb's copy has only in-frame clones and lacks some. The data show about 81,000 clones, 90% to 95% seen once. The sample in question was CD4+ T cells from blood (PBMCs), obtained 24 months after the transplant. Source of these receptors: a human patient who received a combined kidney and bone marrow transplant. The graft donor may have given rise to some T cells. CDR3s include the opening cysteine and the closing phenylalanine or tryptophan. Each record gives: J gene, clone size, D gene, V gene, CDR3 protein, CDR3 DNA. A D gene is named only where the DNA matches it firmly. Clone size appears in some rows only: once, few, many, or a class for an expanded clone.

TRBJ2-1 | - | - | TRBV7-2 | CASSPTSTYNEQFF | TGTGCCAGCAGCCCGACAAGCACCTACAATGAGCAGTTCTTC
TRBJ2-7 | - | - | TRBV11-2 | CASSLDDRAYEQYF | TGTGCCAGCAGCTTAGATGACAGAGCCTACGAGCAGTACTTC
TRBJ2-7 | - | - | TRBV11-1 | CASSLRQGSYEQYF | TGTGCCAGCAGTTTAAGGCAGGGCTCTTACGAGCAGTACTTC
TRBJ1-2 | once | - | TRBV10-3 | CAISEGAYGYTF | TGTGCCATCAGTGAGGGGGCCTATGGCTACACCTTC
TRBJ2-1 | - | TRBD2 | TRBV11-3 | CASSLSGLAGASSYNEQFF | TGTGCCAGCAGCTTAAGCGGACTAGCGGGGGCGAGCTCCTACAATGAGCAGTTCTTC
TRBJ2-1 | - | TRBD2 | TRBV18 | CASSPPRLADNEQFF | TGTGCCAGCTCACCCCCAAGACTAGCAGACAATGAGCAGTTCTTC
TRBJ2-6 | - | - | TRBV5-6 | CASSLGVSGANVLTF | TGTGCCAGCAGCCTGGGAGTTTCTGGGGCCAACGTCCTGACTTTC
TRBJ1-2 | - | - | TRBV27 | CASSQTVNYGYTF | TGTGCCAGCAGTCAGACAGTTAACTATGGCTACACCTTC
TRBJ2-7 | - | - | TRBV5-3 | CARSHLAWAEQYF | TGTGCCAGAAGCCACCTGGCATGGGCCGAGCAGTACTTC
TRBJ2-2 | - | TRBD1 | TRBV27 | CATSRYGTGGLSGELFF | TGTGCCACCTCCCGTTACGGGACAGGGGGCTTGAGCGGGGAGCTGTTTTTT
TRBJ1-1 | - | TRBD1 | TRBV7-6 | CASTAQGATEAFF | TGTGCCAGCACCGCCCAGGGGGCCACTGAAGCTTTCTTT
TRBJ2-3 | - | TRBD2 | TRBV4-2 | CASSQTLAGVAPDTQYF | TGTGCCAGCAGCCAAACACTAGCGGGAGTTGCCCCAGATACGCAGTATTTT
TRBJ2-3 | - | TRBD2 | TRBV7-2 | CASSSRTSGEGAQYF | TGTGCCAGCAGCTCCCGGACTAGCGGGGAGGGTGCGCAGTATTTT
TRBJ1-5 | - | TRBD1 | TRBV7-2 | CASSLPRDSYSNQPQHF | TGTGCCAGCAGCTTACCCCGGGACAGTTATAGCAATCAGCCCCAGCATTTT
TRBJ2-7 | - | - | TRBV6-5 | CASRASRGRHYEQYF | TGTGCCAGCAGAGCGTCTCGTGGGAGACACTACGAGCAGTACTTC
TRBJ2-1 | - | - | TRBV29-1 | CSVGETYNEQFF | TGCAGCGTTGGCGAGACCTACAATGAGCAGTTCTTC
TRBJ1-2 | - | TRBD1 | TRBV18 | CASSNTGGKSYGYTF | TGTGCCAGCTCAAACACAGGGGGGAAGAGCTATGGCTACACCTTC
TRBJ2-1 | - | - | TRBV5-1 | CASTPREGALINEQFF | TGCGCCAGCACCCCACGGGAGGGGGCGCTGATAAATGAGCAGTTCTTC
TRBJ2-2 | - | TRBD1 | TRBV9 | CASSVVWTGIRAGELFF | TGTGCCAGCAGCGTAGTTTGGACAGGCATTCGCGCCGGGGAGCTGTTTTTT
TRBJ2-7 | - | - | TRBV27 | CASRPGLKTYEQYF | TGTGCCAGCAGACCGGGACTGAAAACCTACGAGCAGTACTTC
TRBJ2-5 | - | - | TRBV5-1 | CASSLDPRETQYF | TGCGCCAGCAGCTTGGACCCTCGGGAGACCCAGTACTTC
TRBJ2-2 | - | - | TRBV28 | CASSRQNTGELFF | TGTGCCAGCAGCCGACAGAACACCGGGGAGCTGTTTTTT
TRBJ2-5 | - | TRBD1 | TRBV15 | CATSRERDRGETQYF | TGTGCCACCAGCAGAGAGAGGGACAGGGGTGAGACCCAGTACTTC
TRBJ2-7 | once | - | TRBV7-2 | CASSFIFRVGEQYF | TGTGCCAGCAGCTTTATTTTCAGGGTGGGGGAGCAGTACTTC
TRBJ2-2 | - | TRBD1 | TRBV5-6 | CASSLDRGRTGELFF | TGTGCCAGCAGCTTGGACAGGGGGCGTACCGGGGAGCTGTTTTTT
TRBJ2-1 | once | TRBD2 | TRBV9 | CASSVRAGGPNEQFF | TGTGCCAGCAGCGTAAGGGCGGGGGGGCCCAATGAGCAGTTCTTC
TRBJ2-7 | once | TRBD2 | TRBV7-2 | CASSLEAGVYEQYF | TGTGCCAGCAGCTTAGAAGCGGGAGTCTACGAGCAGTACTTC
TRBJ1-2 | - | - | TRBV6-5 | CASSYSRGGDYGYTF | TGTGCCAGCAGTTACTCGAGGGGGGGAGATTATGGCTACACCTTC
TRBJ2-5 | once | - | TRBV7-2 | CASSLGVPLGGTQYF | TGTGCCAGCAGCTTAGGCGTCCCTTTAGGGGGGACCCAGTACTTC
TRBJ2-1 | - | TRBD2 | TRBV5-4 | CASSLDSGGTNEQFF | TGTGCCAGCAGCTTGGATAGCGGGGGGACTAATGAGCAGTTCTTC
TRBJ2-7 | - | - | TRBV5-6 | CASSLEAEPRFMNYEQYF | TGTGCCAGCAGCTTGGAGGCGGAGCCTAGGTTTATGAACTACGAGCAGTACTTC
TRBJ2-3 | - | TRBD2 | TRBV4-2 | CASSGLAGVGDTQYF | TGTGCCAGCAGCGGACTAGCGGGAGTGGGGGATACGCAGTATTTT
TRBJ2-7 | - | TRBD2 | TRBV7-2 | CASSLGGSGSYEQYF | TGTGCCAGCAGCTTAGGCGGGAGCGGGAGCTACGAGCAGTACTTC
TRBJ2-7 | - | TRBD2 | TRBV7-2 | CASGTSGGAGEQYF | TGTGCCAGCGGGACTAGCGGGGGGGCCGGCGAGCAGTACTTC
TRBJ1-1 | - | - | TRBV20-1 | CSAHTQPLAFF | TGCAGTGCTCATACACAACCGTTGGCCTTCTTT
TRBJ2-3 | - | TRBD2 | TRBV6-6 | CASSLRTSGHTDTQYF | TGTGCCAGCAGTCTCCGGACTAGCGGTCACACAGATACGCAGTATTTT
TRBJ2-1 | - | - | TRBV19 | CASSILGWETGQSYNEQFF | TGTGCCAGTAGTATATTGGGATGGGAGACAGGCCAATCCTACAATGAGCAGTTCTTC
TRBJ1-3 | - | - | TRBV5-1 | CASSPPGGVGNTIYF | TGCGCCAGCAGCCCTCCCGGGGGGGTAGGAAACACCATATATTTT
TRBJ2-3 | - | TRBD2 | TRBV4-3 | CASSHIAGGTDTQYF | TGCGCCAGCAGCCATATAGCGGGAGGGACAGATACGCAGTATTTT
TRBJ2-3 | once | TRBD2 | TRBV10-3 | CAISGLREGPNTQYF | TGTGCCATCAGTGGCTTGCGGGAGGGCCCGAATACGCAGTATTTT
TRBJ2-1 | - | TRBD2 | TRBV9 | CASSVSGTQFF | TGTGCCAGCAGCGTTAGCGGGACGCAGTTCTTC
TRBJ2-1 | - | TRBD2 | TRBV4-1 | CASSQVGLAGWNEQFF | TGCGCCAGCAGCCAAGTCGGACTAGCGGGATGGAATGAGCAGTTCTTC
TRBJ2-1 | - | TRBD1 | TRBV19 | CASSQGAGGEQFF | TGTGCCAGTAGTCAGGGGGCAGGCGGTGAGCAGTTCTTC
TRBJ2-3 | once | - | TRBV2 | CASTRAPFTDTQYF | TGTGCCAGCACGAGGGCCCCCTTCACAGATACGCAGTATTTT
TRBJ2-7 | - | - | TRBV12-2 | CASRHPRDTYEQYF | TGTGCAAGTCGTCATCCCAGGGATACCTACGAGCAGTACTTC
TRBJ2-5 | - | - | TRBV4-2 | CASSQVRWETQYF | TGTGCCAGCAGCCAAGTCAGGTGGGAGACCCAGTACTTC
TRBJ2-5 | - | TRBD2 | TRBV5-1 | CASSLPGLAGLQETQYF | TGCGCCAGCAGCTTACCTGGACTAGCGGGGCTCCAAGAGACCCAGTACTTC
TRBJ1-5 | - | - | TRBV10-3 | CAINEGPGQPQHF | TGTGCCATCAACGAGGGTCCAGGTCAGCCCCAGCATTTT